This TCR beta chain derives from a study of blood T cell repertoires in COVID-19 (dated by TCRdb to the early 2020s). With respect to the entire study: Collaborator samples came from the United States, Italy and Spain and covered acute and convalescent phases of COVID-19. The material from the prospective study consisted of cDNA or gDNA derived from T cells, B-cell-depleted T cells, or PBMCs. Deeply sampled blood TCRbeta repertoires from subjects exposed to, actively infected with, or recovered from COVID-19 were included in the dataset. A freely available public database, intended as a resource for researchers studying the immune response to SARS-CoV-2, is where the repertoires were released. Samples were obtained from the ongoing ImmuneRACE study (first 160 participants) and from some 1,300 subjects provided by 6 global collaborators. The sample metadata nearly always contained a de-identified subject ID, COVID-19 status, age in years and sex. Where available, HLA class I and class II types were taken from metadata supplied by the sample provider and were not determined by assay-based typing.

The immunoSEQ Assay, a bias-controlled multiplex PCR, was used to amplify TCRbeta CDR3 regions from genomic DNA. Processing in the source paper ran as follows. Within the assay, amplification of reference gene primers was used to estimate how many nucleated cells each sample contained. Sequence reads were collapsed and filtered to measure the absolute abundance of every unique TCRbeta CDR3 rearrangement. For each sample, productive Simpson clonality was calculated as the square root of Simpson's diversity index over productive rearrangements. In its TCRdb copy, this immuneACCESS table keeps in-frame sequences only and misses some clones. Where compared with another copy, unresolved V genes explain less than half of these, and the others have no known cause. From that table come the V and J calls and clone size; the DNA was used to work out D and trimming. A total of more than 110,000 clones appear in this sample, 77% of them only once. Roughly 8.6% of the sample is in the top ten clones.

From a lookup of the germline V gene, CDR1 and CDR2 are MDHEN and SYDVKM. Including cysteine and phenylalanine, the CDR3 has 15 amino acids. Left in the record is the CDR3 DNA by itself, 45 bases read in frame from the first base. After removal of 4 bases from V and 8 bases from J, the junction retains 13 bases not matched to a gene. Results the study describes overall, beyond this receptor: Clinical and demographic metadata were provided uncurated, with the amount varying by source and participant.

Whole blood was collected in K2EDTA tubes by collaborating institutions according to the institutions' own protocols. For TCRbeta analysis, collaborators shipped samples in one of three forms: frozen whole blood, isolated PBMCs, or DNA extracted from either of those sample types. In the case of this clone: The specificity of this receptor is unknown. The sample holds no much larger clone one base away, and base qualities are not on file.

This receptor was taken from a woman aged 50 to 60 with active or convalescent COVID-19. Here the chain combines TRBV28 and TRBJ1-2, and TRBD1 aligns with 7 junction nucleotides. Sequences were obtained from peripheral blood. DNA sequence: TGTGCCAGCAGTTCAGGGACAGAGTACTTGTCAGGCTACACCTTC. This codes for CASSSGTEYLSGYTF.